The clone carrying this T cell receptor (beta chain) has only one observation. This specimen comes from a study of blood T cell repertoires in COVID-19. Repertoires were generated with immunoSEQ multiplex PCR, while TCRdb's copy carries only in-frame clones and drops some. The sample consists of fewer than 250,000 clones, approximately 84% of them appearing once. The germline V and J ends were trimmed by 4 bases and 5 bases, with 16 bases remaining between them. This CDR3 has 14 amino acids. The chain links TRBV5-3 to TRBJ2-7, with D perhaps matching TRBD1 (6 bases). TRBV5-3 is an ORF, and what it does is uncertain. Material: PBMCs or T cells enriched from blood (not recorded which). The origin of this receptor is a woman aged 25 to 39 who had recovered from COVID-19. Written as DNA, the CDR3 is TGTGCCAGAAGCAAAAGCCCTACAGGGAACGAGCAGTACGTC. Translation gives CARSKSPTGNEQYV.